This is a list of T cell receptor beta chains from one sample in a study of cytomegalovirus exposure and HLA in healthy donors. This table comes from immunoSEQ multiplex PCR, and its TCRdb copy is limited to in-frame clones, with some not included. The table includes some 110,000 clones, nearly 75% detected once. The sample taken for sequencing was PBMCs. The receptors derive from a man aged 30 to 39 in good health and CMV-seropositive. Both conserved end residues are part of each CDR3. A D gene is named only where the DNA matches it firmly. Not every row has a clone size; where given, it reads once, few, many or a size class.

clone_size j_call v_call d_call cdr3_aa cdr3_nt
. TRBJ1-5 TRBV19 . CASSTGQNQPQHF TGTGCCAGTAGTACGGGACAAAATCAGCCCCAGCATTTT
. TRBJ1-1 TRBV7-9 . CASSLGGGSTEAFF TGTGCCAGCAGCTTGGGGGGGGGTTCCACTGAAGCTTTCTTT
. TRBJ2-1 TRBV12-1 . CASSLEQTKLAGKDNEQFF TGTGCCAGCAGCTTAGAGCAAACAAAACTAGCGGGGAAAGACAATGAGCAGTTCTTC
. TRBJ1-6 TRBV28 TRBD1 CASLGTGSSYNSPLHF TGTGCCAGCCTCGGGACAGGGAGCTCCTATAATTCACCCCTCCACTTT
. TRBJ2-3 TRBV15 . CATSRDVQATDTQYF TGTGCCACCAGCAGAGATGTACAGGCCACAGATACGCAGTATTTT
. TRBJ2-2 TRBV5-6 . CASSLPGTGELFF TGTGCCAGCAGCTTGCCGGGAACCGGGGAGCTGTTTTTT
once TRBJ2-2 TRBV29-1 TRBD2 CSVVAGGYNTGELFF TGCAGCGTTGTAGCGGGGGGCTATAACACCGGGGAGCTGTTTTTT
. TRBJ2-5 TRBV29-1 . CSVDLGYGGETQYF TGCAGCGTTGACTTGGGGTACGGAGGAGAGACCCAGTACTTC
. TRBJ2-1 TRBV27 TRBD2 CASSLSATSGEQFF TGTGCCAGCAGTTTATCGGCGACTAGCGGTGAGCAGTTCTTC
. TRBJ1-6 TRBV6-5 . CASSNGGEGSPLHF TGTGCCAGCAGCAACGGGGGAGAAGGTTCACCCCTCCACTTT
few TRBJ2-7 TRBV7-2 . CASSPQDGPYEQYF TGTGCCAGCAGCCCACAGGACGGGCCCTACGAGCAGTACTTC
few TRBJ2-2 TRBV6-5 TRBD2 CASGPGGTELFF TGTGCCAGCGGTCCGGGGGGTACGGAGCTGTTTTTT
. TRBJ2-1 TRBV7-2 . CASSLVAVDEQFF TGTGCCAGCAGCTTAGTAGCGGTCGATGAGCAGTTCTTC
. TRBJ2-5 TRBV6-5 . CASSFSGSPRETQYF TGTGCCAGCAGTTTCAGCGGCTCCCCCCGGGAGACCCAGTACTTC
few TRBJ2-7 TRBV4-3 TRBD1 CASSQDTTGQGSRSYEQYF TGCGCCAGCAGCCAAGATACGACGGGACAGGGGAGCAGGTCCTACGAGCAGTACTTC
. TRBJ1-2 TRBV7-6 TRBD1 CASSLGRTGGYGYTF TGTGCCAGCAGCTTAGGTAGAACAGGGGGCTATGGCTACACCTTC
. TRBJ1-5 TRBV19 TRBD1 CASSIARTGDNQPQHF TGTGCCAGTAGTATAGCTCGGACAGGGGACAATCAGCCCCAGCATTTT
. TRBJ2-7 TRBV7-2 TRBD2 CASSARGGSSYEQYF TGTGCCAGCAGTGCCCGGGGGGGGAGCTCCTACGAGCAGTACTTC
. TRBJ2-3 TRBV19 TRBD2 CATQPRSGGATDTQYF TGTGCCACCCAACCTCGGAGCGGGGGGGCCACAGATACGCAGTATTTT
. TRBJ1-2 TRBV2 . CASSSYRRTEYYGYTF TGTGCCAGCAGTTCTTATCGGCGGACAGAATACTATGGCTACACCTTC
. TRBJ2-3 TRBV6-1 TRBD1 CASSEDRGRTDTQYF TGTGCCAGCAGTGAGGACAGGGGGCGCACAGATACGCAGTATTTT
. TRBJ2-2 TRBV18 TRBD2 CASSPPAGNTGELFF TGTGCCAGCTCACCACCAGCGGGAAACACCGGGGAGCTGTTTTTT
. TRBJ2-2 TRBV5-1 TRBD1 CASKGTGRWGTGELFF TGCGCCAGCAAGGGGACAGGGCGATGGGGGACCGGGGAGCTGTTTTTT
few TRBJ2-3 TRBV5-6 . CASGDAGGPSTDTQYF TGTGCCTCGGGGGACGCTGGAGGCCCTAGCACAGATACGCAGTATTTT
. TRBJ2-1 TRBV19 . CASSTRGGNEQFF TGTGCCAGTAGTACGCGGGGTGGAAATGAGCAGTTCTTC
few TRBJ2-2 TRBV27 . CASSFGLRNTGELFF TGTGCCAGCAGTTTCGGTCTGAGGAACACCGGGGAGCTGTTTTTT
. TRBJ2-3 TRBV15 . CATSRDRTYSTDTQYF TGTGCCACCAGCAGAGATCGCACATATAGCACAGATACGCAGTATTTT
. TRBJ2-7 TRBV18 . CASSPSQKYEQYF TGTGCCAGCTCACCGTCCCAGAAATACGAGCAGTACTTC
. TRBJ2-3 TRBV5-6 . CASSQTSTDTQYF TGTGCCAGCAGCCAGACTAGCACAGATACGCAGTATTTT
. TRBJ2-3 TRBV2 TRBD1 CASTALLGDRDTDTQYF TGTGCCAGCACTGCTTTACTTGGGGACAGGGACACAGATACGCAGTATTTT
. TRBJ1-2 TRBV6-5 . CASSYTGGSYGYTF TGTGCCAGCAGTTATACGGGGGGCAGCTATGGCTACACCTTC
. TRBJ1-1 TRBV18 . CASSYTGYNTEAFF TGTGCCAGCTCATATACAGGGTATAACACTGAAGCTTTCTTT
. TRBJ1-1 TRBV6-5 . CASSYSREVTEAFF TGTGCCAGCAGTTACTCGAGGGAGGTCACTGAAGCTTTCTTT
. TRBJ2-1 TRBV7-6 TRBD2 CASSLGLAGGNEQFF TGTGCCAGCAGCTTAGGCCTAGCGGGGGGCAATGAGCAGTTCTTC
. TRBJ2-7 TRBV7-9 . CSSSPPRTAIYEQYF TGTTCCAGCAGCCCCCCCAGGACAGCCATATACGAGCAGTACTTC
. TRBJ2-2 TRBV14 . CASSQVWGHTNTGELFF TGTGCCAGCAGCCAAGTCTGGGGACACACGAACACCGGGGAGCTGTTTTTT
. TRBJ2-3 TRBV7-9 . CASSTGNTQYF TGTGCCAGCAGCACAGGGAATACGCAGTATTTT
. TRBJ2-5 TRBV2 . CASSEALWQGQETQYF TGTGCCAGCAGTGAAGCGCTATGGCAGGGGCAAGAGACCCAGTACTTC
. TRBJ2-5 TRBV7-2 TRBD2 CASSLTRGGSETQYF TGTGCCAGCAGCTTAACGCGGGGGGGCAGTGAGACCCAGTACTTC
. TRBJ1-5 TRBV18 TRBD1 CASSPPGQGIQDQPQHF TGTGCCAGCTCACCACCGGGACAGGGAATTCAGGATCAGCCCCAGCATTTT
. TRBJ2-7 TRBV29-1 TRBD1 CSVEAGQGDEQYF TGCAGCGTTGAGGCCGGACAGGGGGACGAGCAGTACTTC
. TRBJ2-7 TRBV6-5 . CASSYRREGHEQYF TGTGCCAGCAGTTACCGGAGGGAAGGGCACGAGCAGTACTTC
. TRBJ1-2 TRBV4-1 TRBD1 CASSQGETGGPQGNGYTF TGCGCCAGCAGCCAAGGAGAGACAGGGGGTCCCCAGGGGAATGGCTACACCTTC
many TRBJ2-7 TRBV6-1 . CASSEGDTYEQYF TGTGCCAGCAGTGAAGGCGATACCTACGAGCAGTACTTC
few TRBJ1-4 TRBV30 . CAWREFATNEKLFF TGTGCCTGGAGGGAGTTCGCAACTAATGAAAAACTGTTTTTT
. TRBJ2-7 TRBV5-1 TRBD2 CASSLTGTSGGAYEQYF TGCGCCAGCAGCTTAACCGGGACTAGCGGGGGGGCCTACGAGCAGTACTTC
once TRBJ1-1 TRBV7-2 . CASSLRSGGTEAFF TGTGCCAGCAGCTTACGGAGCGGAGGCACTGAAGCTTTCTTT
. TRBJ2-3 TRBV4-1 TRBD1 CASSQLGGTGGPDTQYF TGCGCCAGCAGCCAATTGGGGGGGACAGGGGGCCCAGATACGCAGTATTTT
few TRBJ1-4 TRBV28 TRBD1 CASEQGAREKLFF TGTGCCAGCGAACAGGGGGCGCGGGAAAAACTGTTTTTT
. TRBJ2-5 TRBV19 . CASSRRGGDPQETQYF TGTGCCAGTAGTCGACGTGGAGGGGACCCTCAAGAGACCCAGTACTTC
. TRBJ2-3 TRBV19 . CASSVKTGASTDTQYF TGTGCCAGTAGTGTCAAGACAGGCGCTTCCACAGATACGCAGTATTTT
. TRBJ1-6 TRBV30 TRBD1 CAWSRLGQGGSPLHF TGTGCCTGGAGTCGTCTGGGACAGGGAGGTTCACCCCTCCACTTT
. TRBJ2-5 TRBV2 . CASSPDRTQYF TGTGCCAGCAGTCCGGACAGGACCCAGTACTTC
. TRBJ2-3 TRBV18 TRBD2 CASSLTSGPYTDTQYF TGTGCCAGCTCTCTGACTAGCGGACCTTACACAGATACGCAGTATTTT